These 9 T cell receptor beta chains came from one sample sequenced in a study of T cell repertoires in cytomegalovirus infection. In TCRdb, the reads were re-called with MiXCR into one record per CDR3 protein. The table includes approximately 300,000 distinct CDR3 sequences, around 29% detected once. These receptors' targets are unknown. Sequencing used cultured PBMCs, obtained from culture after CMV antigen stimulation. The origin of the receptors is a human donor in good health (CMV status not recorded). Some clones in this sample may be carry-over from other donors' samples.

This chain joins TRBV28 and TRBJ2-7; weak D call: TRBD1 (5 bases). Trimming took off 5 bases at V and 2 bases at J, with 7 bases between the two ends. Germline CDR1 reads MDHEN; CDR2 reads SYDVKM. The CDR3 is made up of 12 amino acids. Here the CDR3 DNA reads TGTGCCAGCAGTGTACAGGCCTACGAGCAGTACTTC. Protein: CASSVQAYEQYF.

The chain has TRBV7-9 and TRBJ1-2; the D gene is possibly TRBD1 (5 bases). The V gene lost 5 bases and the J gene lost 5 bases, with 15 bases spanning the gap. The V gene's germline CDR1 is SEHNR and CDR2 FQNEAQ (reference sequence). There are 14 residues in the CDR3. The CDR3 nucleotides read TGTGCCAGCAGCCCTGGGGAGACAGCTTATGGCTACACCTTC. It translates to CASSPGETAYGYTF.

In this sample, this clonotype turned up a few times. The chain is built from TRBV6-1 and TRBJ2-1, with 11 bases aligning to TRBD2. The CDR3 is made up of 15 amino acids. V trimming: 7 bases; J trimming: 7 bases; junction bases outside the gene matches: 9. Germline V gene sequence: CDR1 MNHNS, CDR2 SASEGT. CDR3 residues: CASTKLAGVYNEQFF. CDR3 bases: TGTGCCAGCACTAAACTAGCGGGAGTTTATAATGAGCAGTTCTTC.

J is TRBJ2-1 and V is TRBV2, with D perhaps assigned TRBD1 or TRBD2 (5 bases each). The V end lost 2 bases, the J end lost 8 bases, and 19 bases lay between the germline ends. This CDR3 is built from 16 residues. Germline loops: CDR1 SNHLY, CDR2 FYNNEI. In nucleotides, the CDR3 is TGTGCCAGCAGTGAACCCTCCGGCTCCGTGGGGGATGAGCAGTTCTTC. This gives the protein CASSEPSGSVGDEQFF.

The genes are TRBV10-3 and TRBJ1-1; no clear D. Deletions cut 6 bases from V and 3 bases from J, with 20 bases between. The CDR3 runs 16 residues. The germline gives CDR1 ENHRY, CDR2 SYGVKD. CDR3 nucleotide sequence: TGTGCCATCAGAATTTCCGAGCGGACCCGGGACACTGAAGCTTTCTTT. Protein: CAIRISERTRDTEAFF.

This clonotype has a count of ten or more. The rearrangement links TRBV7-8 to TRBJ2-7; 10 bases match TRBD1. Germline CDR1 reads SGHVS; CDR2 reads FQNEAQ. J lost 5 bases, V lost 5 bases, and 12 bases had no gene match. The CDR3 loop spans 16 amino acids. The CDR3 DNA reads TGTGCCAGCAGCGCACAACCGGGACAGGGGATCGACGAGCAGTACTTC. Translated, it gives CASSAQPGQGIDEQYF.

This sequence joins TRBV5-5 and TRBJ1-2; weak D call: TRBD1 (6 bases). CDR3 length: 12 amino acids. Deletions cut 1 base from V and 9 bases from J, with 10 bases between. CDR1 is SGHKS and CDR2 is YYEKEE in the germline V gene (reference sequence). The CDR3 is CASSLTGTSYTF. Written as DNA, the CDR3 is TGTGCCAGCAGCTTGACAGGGACAAGCTACACCTTC.

A few counts support this clonotype. This sequence joins TRBV6-1 and TRBJ1-2, with no clear D. This CDR3 is 13 amino acids long. Germline-derived CDR1 and CDR2 are MNHNS and SASEGT. V lost 3 bases to trimming and J lost 3 bases, with 8 bases between them. The CDR3 DNA reads TGTGCCAGCAGTGAGACCGATTACTATGGCTACACCTTC. Its translation: CASSETDYYGYTF.

This sequence joins TRBV10-3 and TRBJ1-2; 8 nucleotides align to TRBD1. Per the germline V gene, CDR1 is ENHRY and CDR2 is SYGVKD. V was clipped by 6 bases and J by 4 bases; unmatched bases: 10. This CDR3 has 15 amino acids. The CDR3 is CAIRLAGTGLYGYTF. The DNA for the CDR3 is TGTGCCATCAGACTGGCCGGGACAGGCCTCTATGGCTACACCTTC.